A single T cell receptor beta chain is shown here with its context. The data stem from a study of blood T cell repertoires in COVID-19. As originally analysed: Reference gene primer amplification in the assay estimated nucleated cell counts. Profiled with immunoSEQ multiplex PCR; TCRdb holds only in-frame clones, not every one. The V and J calls and the clone size are those of that table, but D and trimming were determined from the DNA. The repertoire holds 150,000 to 200,000 clones, with around three quarters as singletons. Sequences were obtained from peripheral blood. The TCR comes from a man aged 55 to 69 with acute or convalescent COVID-19.

CDR3 DNA: TGTGCCAGCAGCTTGCGGGGTACGCAGTATTTT. It yields the protein CASSLRGTQYF. The rearrangement uses TRBV5-6 and TRBJ2-3, with a weak D call TRBD2 (5 bases). There are 11 residues in the CDR3. Trimming left V 1 base short and J 8 bases short, with 5 bases between. Germline loops: CDR1 SGHDT, CDR2 YYEEEE.